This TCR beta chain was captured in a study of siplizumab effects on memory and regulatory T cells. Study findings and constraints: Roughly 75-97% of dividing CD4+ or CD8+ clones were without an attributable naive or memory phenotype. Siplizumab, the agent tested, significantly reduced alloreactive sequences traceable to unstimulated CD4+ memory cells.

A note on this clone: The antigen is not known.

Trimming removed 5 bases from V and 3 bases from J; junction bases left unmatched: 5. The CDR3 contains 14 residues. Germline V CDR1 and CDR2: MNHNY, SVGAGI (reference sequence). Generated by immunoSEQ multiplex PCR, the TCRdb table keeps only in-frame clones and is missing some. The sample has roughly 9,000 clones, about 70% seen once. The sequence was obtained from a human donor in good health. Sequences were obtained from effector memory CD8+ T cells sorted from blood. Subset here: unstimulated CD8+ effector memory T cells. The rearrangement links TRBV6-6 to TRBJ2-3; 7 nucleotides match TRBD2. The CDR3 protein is CASSSGEETDTQYF. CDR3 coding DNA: TGTGCCAGCAGTAGCGGGGAAGAAACAGATACGCAGTATTTT.